This entry concerns a single TCR beta chain. TCRdb's table, derived via immunoSEQ multiplex PCR, lists solely in-frame clones and lacks some. The sample has under 200,000 clones, around 92% seen once. The data belong to a study of T cell responses to AZD1222 COVID-19 vaccine. The sequence came from an adult who received the AZD1222 COVID-19 vaccine. The starting material was peripheral blood, obtained 28 days after the second AZD1222 dose.

In DNA, the CDR3 is TGCGCCAGCAGCCAAGTGGGACAGGAGAGGTATGGCTACACCTTC. Its protein product is CASSQVGQERYGYTF. This rearrangement joins TRBV4-3 to TRBJ1-2; 8 nucleotides line up with TRBD1. V shed 1 base, J shed 5 bases, and the junction held 6 bases outside the gene matches. Per germline, CDR1 LGHNA and CDR2 YSLEER. The CDR3 totals 15 residues.